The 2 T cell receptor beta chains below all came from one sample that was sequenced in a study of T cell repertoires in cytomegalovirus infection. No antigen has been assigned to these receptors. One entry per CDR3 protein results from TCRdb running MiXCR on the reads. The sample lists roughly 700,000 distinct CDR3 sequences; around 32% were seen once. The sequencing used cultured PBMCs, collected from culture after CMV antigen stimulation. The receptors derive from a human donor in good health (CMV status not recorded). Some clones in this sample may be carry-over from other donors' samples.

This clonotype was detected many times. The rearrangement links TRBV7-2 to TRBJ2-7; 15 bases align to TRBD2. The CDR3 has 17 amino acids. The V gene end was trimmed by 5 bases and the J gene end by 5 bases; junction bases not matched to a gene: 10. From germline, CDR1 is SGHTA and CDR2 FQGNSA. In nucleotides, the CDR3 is TGTGCCAGCAGCCCACAGGGACTAGCGGGGGGCGGCGACGAGCAGTACTTC. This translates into CASSPQGLAGGGDEQYF.

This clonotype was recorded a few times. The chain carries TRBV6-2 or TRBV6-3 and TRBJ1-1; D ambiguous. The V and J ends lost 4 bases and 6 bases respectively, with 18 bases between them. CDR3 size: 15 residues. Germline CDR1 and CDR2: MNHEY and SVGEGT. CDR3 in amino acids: CASSSPTDGVPEAFF. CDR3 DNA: TGTGCCAGCAGTTCCCCGACGGATGGGGTACCTGAAGCTTTCTTT.